A few counts support the clone carrying this TCR beta chain. The length of the CDR3 is 13 residues. Per germline, CDR1 ENHRY and CDR2 SYGVKD. The ends were cut back, 11 bases at V and 4 bases at J, with 17 bases in the middle. This specimen comes from a study of T cells in Graves' hyperthyroidism and ophthalmopathy. From RNA transcripts, TCR beta CDR3 regions were amplified. Researchers ran a first-round RT-PCR on the TCR CDR3 using the HTBI primer set. TCRdb analysed the multiplex PCR reads with MiXCR anew, one entry per CDR3 protein. This repertoire shows 540,000 or so distinct CDR3 sequences, about 45% found once; its top ten account for 15% to 20%.

The genes are TRBV10-3 and TRBJ2-5; D remains unclear. The TCR comes from an adult woman with Graves' disease, either hyperthyroidism or ophthalmopathy (not recorded which). Sample: peripheral blood or thyroid tissue (not recorded which). CDR3 region: CALPPPLAETQYF. The CDR3 coding sequence is TGTGCCCTCCCGCCTCCTCTCGCAGAGACCCAGTACTTC.